This is a list of T cell receptor beta chains from one sample in a study of persistence of HIV-infected CD4 T cells. Antigens of these TCRs are unknown. Sequencing was performed with immunoSEQ multiplex PCR; in TCRdb, only in-frame clones are kept and a portion is missing. This table has tens of thousands of clones, about 88% appearing once. The sequences come from CD4+ T cells sorted from PBMCs after roughly 18-hour stimulation, collected from a patient who received antiretroviral therapy. These receptors all stem from an adult woman with HIV who was CMV-seropositive. Each CDR3 is given with its conserved first and last residue. The D gene is left open where the match is weak. The size of a clone is reported for some rows only, either as once, few or many, or as a class for expanded clones.

>.|TRBV7-8|.
CASSLDTAANSPLHF
>once|TRBV13|TRBD1
CASSDPGQGWYEQFF
>few|TRBV9|.
CASSVEGGVGTDTQYF
>.|TRBV7-8|TRBD2
CASSLTGGRTYEQYF
>once|TRBV5-8|.
CASSRWAMNIEAFF
>once|TRBV5-1|.
CASSLRGAGTEAFF
>.|TRBV29-1|TRBD2
CSVDGRESYNEQFF
>.|TRBV6-5|TRBD1
CASRTGVRTEAFF
>few|TRBV14|.
CASSQEGRGTGELFF
>.|TRBV19|.
CASSPSYGRSSGNTIYF
>.|TRBV18|.
CASSPITGGAYNEQFF
>once|TRBV5-1|.
CASSVARANTGELFF
>.|TRBV7-8|.
CASSSVSGGNSGGYTF
>.|TRBV2|.
CASSGSRNTGELFF
>once|TRBV30|TRBD1
CAWGTGGESGYTF